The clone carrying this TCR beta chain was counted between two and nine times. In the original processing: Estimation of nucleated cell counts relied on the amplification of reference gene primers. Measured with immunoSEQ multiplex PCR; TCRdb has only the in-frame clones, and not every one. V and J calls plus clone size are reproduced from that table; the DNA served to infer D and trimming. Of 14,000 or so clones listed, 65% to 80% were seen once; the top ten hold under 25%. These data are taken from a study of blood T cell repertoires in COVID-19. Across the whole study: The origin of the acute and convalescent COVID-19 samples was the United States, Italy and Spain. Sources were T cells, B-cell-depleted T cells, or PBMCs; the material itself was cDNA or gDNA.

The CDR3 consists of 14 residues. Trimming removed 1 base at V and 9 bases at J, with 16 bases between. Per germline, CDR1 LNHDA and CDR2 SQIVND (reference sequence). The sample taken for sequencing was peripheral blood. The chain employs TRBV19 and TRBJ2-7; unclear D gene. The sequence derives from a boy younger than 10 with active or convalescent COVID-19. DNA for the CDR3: TGTGCCAGTAGTATAGGTGACGGATCGGGTTGGCAGTACTTC. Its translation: CASSIGDGSGWQYF.